This T cell receptor beta chain comes out of a study of blood T cell repertoires in COVID-19. The wider study: From T cells, B-cell-depleted T cells, or PBMCs came the material, which was cDNA or gDNA.

Per the authors' pipeline: Reference gene primers were amplified, and this amplification served to estimate nucleated cell counts. Clones were sequenced by immunoSEQ multiplex PCR, and TCRdb holds only the in-frame ones, with some missing. V, J and clone size derive from that table, while D and trimming were established from the DNA sequence. Among some 240,000 clones, roughly nine tenths were seen once, and the ten largest hold around 0.84%. The ends were cut back, 3 bases at V and 2 bases at J, with 18 bases in the middle. In germline, CDR1 is KGHSH, CDR2 LQKENI. This CDR3 comprises 17 residues. This clonotype was sampled from a man between 60 and 70 years old with COVID-19, enrolled during active disease. The source material was peripheral blood. This chain uses TRBV18 with TRBJ2-3; a weak D match, TRBD1 (6 bases). The chain's CDR3 is CASSPNRDTSPTDTQYF. In DNA form, the CDR3 reads TGTGCCAGCTCACCGAACCGGGACACATCCCCCACAGATACGCAGTATTTT.